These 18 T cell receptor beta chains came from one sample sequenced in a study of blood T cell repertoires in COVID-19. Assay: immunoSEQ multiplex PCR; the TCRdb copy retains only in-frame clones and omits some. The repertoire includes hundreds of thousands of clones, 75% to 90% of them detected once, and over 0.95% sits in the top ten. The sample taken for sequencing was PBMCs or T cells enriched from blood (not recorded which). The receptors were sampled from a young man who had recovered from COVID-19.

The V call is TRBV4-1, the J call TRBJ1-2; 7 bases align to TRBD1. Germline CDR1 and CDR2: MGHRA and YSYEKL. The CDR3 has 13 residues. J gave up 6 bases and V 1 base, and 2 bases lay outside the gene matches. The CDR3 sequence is CASSQGQGNGYTF. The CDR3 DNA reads TGCGCCAGCAGCCAAGGACAGGGCAATGGCTACACCTTC.

The CDR3 region is CASRHPGGTDTQYF. The CDR3 DNA is TGTGCCAGCCGCCACCCGGGTGGGACAGATACGCAGTATTTT. The chain employs TRBV25-1 and TRBJ2-3; D unresolved. CDR3 size: 14 residues. Trimming took off 8 bases at V and 3 bases at J, with 15 bases between the two ends. Looked up from germline, CDR1 is MGHDK and CDR2 is SYGVNS.

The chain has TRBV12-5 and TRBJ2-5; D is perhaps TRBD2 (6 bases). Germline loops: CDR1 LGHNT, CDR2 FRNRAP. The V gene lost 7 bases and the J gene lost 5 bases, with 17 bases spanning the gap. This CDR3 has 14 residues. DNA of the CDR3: TGTGCTAGTGCCCCGGACTACTCGTCGGAGACCCAGTACTTC. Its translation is CASAPDYSSETQYF.

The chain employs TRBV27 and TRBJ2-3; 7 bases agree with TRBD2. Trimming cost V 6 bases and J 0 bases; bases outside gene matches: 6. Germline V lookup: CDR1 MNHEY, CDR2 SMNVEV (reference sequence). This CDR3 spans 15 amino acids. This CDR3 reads CASRFGGVSTDTQYF. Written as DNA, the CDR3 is TGTGCCAGCAGATTTGGGGGGGTCAGCACAGATACGCAGTATTTT.

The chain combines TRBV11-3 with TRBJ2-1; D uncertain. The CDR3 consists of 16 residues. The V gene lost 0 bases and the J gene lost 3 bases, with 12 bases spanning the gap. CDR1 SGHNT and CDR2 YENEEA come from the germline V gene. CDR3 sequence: CASSLDASPGYNEQFF. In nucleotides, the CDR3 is TGTGCCAGCAGCTTAGATGCTAGTCCGGGCTACAATGAGCAGTTCTTC.

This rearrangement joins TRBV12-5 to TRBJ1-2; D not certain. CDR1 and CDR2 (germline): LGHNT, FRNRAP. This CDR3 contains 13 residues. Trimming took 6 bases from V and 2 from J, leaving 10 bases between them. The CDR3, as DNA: TGTGCTAGTGGGACCCTGGGCAACTATGGCTACACCTTC. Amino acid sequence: CASGTLGNYGYTF.

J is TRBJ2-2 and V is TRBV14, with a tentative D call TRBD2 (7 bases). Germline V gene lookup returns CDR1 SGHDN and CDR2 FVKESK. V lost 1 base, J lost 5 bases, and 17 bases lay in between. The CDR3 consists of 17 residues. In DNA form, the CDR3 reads TGTGCCAGCAGCCAAGTGGCCTGGGGGGGGCAAACCGGGGAGCTGTTTTTT. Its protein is CASSQVAWGGQTGELFF.

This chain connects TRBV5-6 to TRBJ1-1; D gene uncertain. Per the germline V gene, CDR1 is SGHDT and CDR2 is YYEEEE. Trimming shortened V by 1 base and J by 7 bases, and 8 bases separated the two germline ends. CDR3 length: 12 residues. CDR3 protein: CASSLNGFEAFF. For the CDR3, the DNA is TGTGCCAGCAGCTTGAATGGCTTTGAAGCTTTCTTT.

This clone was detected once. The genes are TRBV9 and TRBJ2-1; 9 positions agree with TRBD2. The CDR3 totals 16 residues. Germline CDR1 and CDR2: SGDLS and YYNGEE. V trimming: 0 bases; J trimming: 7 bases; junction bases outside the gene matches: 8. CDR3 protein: CASSVGGGRAVNEQFF. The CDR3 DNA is TGTGCCAGCAGCGTAGGGGGCGGGAGGGCCGTAAATGAGCAGTTCTTC. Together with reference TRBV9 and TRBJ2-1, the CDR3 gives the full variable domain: DSGVTQTPKHLITATGQRVTLRCSPRSGDLSVYWYQQSLDQGLQFLIQYYNGEERAKGNILERFSAQQFPDLHSELNLSSLELGDSALYFCASSVGGGRAVNEQFFGPGTRLTVL.

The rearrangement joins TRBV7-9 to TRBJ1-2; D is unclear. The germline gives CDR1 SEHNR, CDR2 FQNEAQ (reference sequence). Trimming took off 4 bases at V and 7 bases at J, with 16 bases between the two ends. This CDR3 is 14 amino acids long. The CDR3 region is CASSYNTGHGGYTF. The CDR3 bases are TGTGCCAGCAGCTACAACACTGGGCACGGTGGCTACACCTTC.

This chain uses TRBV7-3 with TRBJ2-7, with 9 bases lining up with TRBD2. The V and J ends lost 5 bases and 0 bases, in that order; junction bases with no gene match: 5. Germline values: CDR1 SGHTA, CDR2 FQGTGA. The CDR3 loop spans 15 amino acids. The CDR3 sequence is CASSPSGGSSYEQYF. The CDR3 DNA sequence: TGTGCCAGCAGCCCCAGCGGGGGGAGCTCCTACGAGCAGTACTTC.

The CDR3 here is CASSPFAPGTGSYNEQFF. The CDR3 region has the DNA TGTGCCAGCTCACCATTTGCCCCCGGGACAGGGTCCTACAATGAGCAGTTCTTC. This sequence joins TRBV18 and TRBJ2-1, with 9 bases matching TRBD1. V lost 2 bases and J lost 1; bases outside the gene matches: 9. The CDR3 extends over 18 amino acids. Per the germline V gene, CDR1 is KGHSH and CDR2 is LQKENI.

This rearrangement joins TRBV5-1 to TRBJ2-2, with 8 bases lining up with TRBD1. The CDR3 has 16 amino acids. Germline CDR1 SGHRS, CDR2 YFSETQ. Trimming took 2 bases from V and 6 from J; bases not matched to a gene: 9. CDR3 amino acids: CASSFTGGQGAGELFF. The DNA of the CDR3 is TGCGCCAGCAGCTTCACAGGGGGGCAGGGTGCCGGGGAGCTGTTTTTT.

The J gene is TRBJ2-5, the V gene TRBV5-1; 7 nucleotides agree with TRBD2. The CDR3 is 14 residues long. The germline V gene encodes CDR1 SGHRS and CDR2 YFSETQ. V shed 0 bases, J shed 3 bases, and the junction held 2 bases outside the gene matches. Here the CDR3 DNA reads TGCGCCAGCAGCTTGGCCCTAGCGGAAGAGACCCAGTACTTC. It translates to CASSLALAEETQYF.

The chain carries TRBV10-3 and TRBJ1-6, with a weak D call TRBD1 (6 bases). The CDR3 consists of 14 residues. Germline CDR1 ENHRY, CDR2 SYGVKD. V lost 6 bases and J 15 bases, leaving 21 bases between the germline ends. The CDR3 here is CAISTGQGYRLLHF. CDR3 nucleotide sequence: TGTGCCATCAGCACGGGACAAGGGTATCGACTCCTCCACTTT.

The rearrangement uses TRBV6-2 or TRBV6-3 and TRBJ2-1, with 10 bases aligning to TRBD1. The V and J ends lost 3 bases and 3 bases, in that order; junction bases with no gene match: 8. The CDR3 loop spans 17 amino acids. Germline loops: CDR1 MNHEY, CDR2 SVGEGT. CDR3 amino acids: CASSYFSGQGVYNEQFF. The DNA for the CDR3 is TGTGCCAGCAGTTATTTCTCAGGACAGGGGGTCTACAATGAGCAGTTCTTC.

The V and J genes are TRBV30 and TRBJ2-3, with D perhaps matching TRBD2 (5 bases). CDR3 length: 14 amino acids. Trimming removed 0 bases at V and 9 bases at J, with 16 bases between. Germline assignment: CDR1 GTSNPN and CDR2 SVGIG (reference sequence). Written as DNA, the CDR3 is TGTGCCTGGAGTGTACATTCGAGGGCGCAGACGCAGTATTTT. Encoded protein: CAWSVHSRAQTQYF.

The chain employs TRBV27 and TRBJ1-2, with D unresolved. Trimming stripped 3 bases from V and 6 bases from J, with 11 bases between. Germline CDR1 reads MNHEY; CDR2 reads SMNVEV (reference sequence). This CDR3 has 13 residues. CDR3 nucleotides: TGTGCCAGCAGTTTTCGTGGGCAGAATGGCTACACCTTC. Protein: CASSFRGQNGYTF.